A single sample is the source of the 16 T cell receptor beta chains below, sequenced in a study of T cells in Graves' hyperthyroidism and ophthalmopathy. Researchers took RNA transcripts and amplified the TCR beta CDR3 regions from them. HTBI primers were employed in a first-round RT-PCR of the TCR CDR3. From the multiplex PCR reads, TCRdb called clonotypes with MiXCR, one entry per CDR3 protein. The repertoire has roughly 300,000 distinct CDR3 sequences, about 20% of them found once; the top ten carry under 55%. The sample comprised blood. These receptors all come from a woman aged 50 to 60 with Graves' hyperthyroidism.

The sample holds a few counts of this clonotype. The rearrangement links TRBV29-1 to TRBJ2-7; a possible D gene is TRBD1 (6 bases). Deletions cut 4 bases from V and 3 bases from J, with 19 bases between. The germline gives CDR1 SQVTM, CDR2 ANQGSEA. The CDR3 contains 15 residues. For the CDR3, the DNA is TGCAGCGTTGCCAGTGGTCGGACAGATAACTACGAGCAGTACTTC. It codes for CSVASGRTDNYEQYF.

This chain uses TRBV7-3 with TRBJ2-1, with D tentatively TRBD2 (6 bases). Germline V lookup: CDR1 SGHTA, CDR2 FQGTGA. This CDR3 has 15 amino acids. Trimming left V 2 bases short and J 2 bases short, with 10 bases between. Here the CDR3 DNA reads TGTGCCAGCAGCTTATCTCGGGAGACCTACAATGAGCAGTTCTTC. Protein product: CASSLSRETYNEQFF.

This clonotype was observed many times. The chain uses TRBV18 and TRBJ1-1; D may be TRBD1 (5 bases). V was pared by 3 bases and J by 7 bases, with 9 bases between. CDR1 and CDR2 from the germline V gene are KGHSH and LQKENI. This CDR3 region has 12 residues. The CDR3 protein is CASSPDSSEAFF. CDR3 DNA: TGTGCCAGCTCACCCGACAGTAGTGAAGCTTTCTTT.

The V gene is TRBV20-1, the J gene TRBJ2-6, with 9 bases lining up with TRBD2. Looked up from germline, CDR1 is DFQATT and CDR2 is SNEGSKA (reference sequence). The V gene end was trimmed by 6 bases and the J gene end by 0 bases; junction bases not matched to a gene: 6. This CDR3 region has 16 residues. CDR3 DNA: TGCAGTGCGGGGGCTAGCGGGGTCTCTGGGGCCAACGTCCTGACTTTC. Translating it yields CSAGASGVSGANVLTF.

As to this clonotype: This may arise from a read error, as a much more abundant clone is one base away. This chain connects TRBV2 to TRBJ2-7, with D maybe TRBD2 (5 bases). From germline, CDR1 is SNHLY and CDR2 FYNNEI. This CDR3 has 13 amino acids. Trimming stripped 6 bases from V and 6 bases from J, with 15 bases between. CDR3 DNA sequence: TGTGCCAGCAGATCGGACTTCGCCGGCGAGCAGTACTTC. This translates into CASRSDFAGEQYF.

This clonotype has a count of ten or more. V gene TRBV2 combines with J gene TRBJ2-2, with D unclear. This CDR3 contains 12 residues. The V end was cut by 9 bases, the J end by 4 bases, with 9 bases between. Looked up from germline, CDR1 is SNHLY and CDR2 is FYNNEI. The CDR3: CASTWFTGELFF. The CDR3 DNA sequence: TGTGCCAGTACCTGGTTCACCGGGGAGCTGTTTTTT.

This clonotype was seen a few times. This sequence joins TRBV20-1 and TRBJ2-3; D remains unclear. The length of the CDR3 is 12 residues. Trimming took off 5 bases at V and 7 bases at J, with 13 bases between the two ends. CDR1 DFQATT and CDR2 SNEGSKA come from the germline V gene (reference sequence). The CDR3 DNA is TGCAGTGCTTCTCTGAGTGCCAATACGCAGTATTTT. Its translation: CSASLSANTQYF.

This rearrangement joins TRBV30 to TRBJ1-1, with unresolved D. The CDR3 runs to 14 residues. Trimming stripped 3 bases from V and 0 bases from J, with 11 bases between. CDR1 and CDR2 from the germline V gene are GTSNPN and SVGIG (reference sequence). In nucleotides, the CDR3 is TGTGCCTGGAGCCTCTCGGGTCTGAACACTGAAGCTTTCTTT. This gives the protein CAWSLSGLNTEAFF.

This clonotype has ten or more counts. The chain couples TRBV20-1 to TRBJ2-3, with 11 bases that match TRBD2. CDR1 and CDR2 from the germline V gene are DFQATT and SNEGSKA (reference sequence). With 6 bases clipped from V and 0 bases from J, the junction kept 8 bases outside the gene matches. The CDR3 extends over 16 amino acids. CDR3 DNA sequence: TGCAGTGCCGACCAACTAGCGGGAGCGAGCACAGATACGCAGTATTTT. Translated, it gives CSADQLAGASTDTQYF.

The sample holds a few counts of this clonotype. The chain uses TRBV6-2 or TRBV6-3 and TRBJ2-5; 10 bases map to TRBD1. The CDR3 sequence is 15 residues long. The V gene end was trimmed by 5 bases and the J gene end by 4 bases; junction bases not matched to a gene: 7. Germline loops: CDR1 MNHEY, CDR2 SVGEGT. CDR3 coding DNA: TGTGCCAGCAGTCTCGGACAGGGGGTGTCAGAGACCCAGTACTTC. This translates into CASSLGQGVSETQYF.

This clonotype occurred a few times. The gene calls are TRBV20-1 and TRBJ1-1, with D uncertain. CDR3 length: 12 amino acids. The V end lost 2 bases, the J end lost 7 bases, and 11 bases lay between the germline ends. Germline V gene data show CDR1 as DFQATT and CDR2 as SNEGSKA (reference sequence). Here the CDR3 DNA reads TGCAGTGCTAGATCGCCCCGGGGTGAAGCTTTCTTT. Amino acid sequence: CSARSPRGEAFF.

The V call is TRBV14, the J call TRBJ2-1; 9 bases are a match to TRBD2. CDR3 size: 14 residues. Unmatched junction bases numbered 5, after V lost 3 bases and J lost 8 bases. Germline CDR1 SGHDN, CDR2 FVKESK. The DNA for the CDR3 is TGTGCCAGCAGCCATTTTAGCGGGAGTTATGAGCAGTTCTTC. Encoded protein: CASSHFSGSYEQFF.

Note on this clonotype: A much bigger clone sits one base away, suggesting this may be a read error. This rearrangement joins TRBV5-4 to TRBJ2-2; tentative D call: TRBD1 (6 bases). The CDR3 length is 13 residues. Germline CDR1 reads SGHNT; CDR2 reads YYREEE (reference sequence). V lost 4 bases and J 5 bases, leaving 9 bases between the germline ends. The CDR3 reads CASSQDRTGELFF. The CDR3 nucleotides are TGTGCCAGCAGCCAAGACAGGACCGGGGAGCTGTTTTTT.

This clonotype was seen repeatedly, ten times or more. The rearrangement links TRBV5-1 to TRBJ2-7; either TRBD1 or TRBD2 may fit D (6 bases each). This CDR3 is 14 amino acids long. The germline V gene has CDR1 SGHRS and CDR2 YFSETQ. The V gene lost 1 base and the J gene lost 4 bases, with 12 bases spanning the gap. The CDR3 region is CASSLNTGRYEQYF. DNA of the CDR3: TGCGCCAGCAGCTTGAACACAGGGAGGTACGAGCAGTACTTC. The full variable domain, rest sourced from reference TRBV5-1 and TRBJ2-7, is KAGVTQTPRYLIKTRGQQVTLSCSPISGHRSVSWYQQTPGQGLQFLFEYFSETQRNKGNFPGRFSGRQFSNSRSEMNVSTLELGDSALYLCASSLNTGRYEQYFGPGTRLTVT.

CDR3 protein: CASSVSGLAGVNEQFF. DNA for the CDR3: TGTGCCAGCAGCGTATCGGGACTAGCGGGAGTCAATGAGCAGTTCTTC. The rearrangement links TRBV5-5 to TRBJ2-1; TRBD2 matches 14 bases. J was trimmed by 6 bases and V by 4 bases; bases with no gene match: 6. This CDR3 is built from 16 residues. CDR1 is SGHKS and CDR2 is YYEKEE in the germline V gene (reference sequence).

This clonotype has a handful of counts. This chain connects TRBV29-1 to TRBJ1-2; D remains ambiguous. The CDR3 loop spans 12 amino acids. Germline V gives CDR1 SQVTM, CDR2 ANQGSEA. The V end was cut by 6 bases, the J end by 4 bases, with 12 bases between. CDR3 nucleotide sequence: TGCAGCGTCATCACACCACCCTATGGCTACACCTTC. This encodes CSVITPPYGYTF. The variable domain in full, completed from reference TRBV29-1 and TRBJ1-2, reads SAVISQKPSRDICQRGTSLTIQCQVDSQVTMMFWYRQQPGQSLTLIATANQGSEATYESGFVIDKFPISRPNLTFSTLTVSNMSPEDSSIYLCSVITPPYGYTFGSGTRLTVV.